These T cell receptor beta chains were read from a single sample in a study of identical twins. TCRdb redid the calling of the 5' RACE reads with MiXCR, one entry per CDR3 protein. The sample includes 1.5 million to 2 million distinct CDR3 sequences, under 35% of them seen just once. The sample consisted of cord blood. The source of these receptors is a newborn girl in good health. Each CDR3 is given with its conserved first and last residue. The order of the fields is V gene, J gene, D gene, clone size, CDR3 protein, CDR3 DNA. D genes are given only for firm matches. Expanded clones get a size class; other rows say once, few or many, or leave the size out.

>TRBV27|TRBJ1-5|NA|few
CASSIGRGQPQHF
TGTGCCAGCAGCATAGGGCGAGGTCAGCCCCAGCATTTT
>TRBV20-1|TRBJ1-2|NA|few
CSARRGGNYGYTF
TGCAGTGCTAGGAGGGGGGGTAACTATGGCTACACCTTC
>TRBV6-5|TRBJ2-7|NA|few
CASSYSTTRYEQYF
TGTGCCAGCAGTTACTCGACGACTAGGTACGAGCAGTACTTC
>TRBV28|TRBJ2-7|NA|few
CASSMLGRNYEQYF
TGTGCCAGCAGTATGCTCGGACGGAACTACGAGCAGTACTTC
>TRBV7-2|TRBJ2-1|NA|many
CASSLVVEQFF
TGTGCCAGCAGTTTAGTGGTTGAGCAGTTCTTC
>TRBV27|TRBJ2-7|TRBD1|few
CASSFYRGRDEQYF
TGTGCCAGCAGTTTTTACAGGGGGCGCGACGAGCAGTACTTC
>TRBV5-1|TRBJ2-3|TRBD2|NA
CASMASGVGTDTQYF
TGCGCCAGCATGGCTAGCGGGGTAGGAACAGATACGCAGTATTTT
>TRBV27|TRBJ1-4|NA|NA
CASSLIVAPGGRNEKLFF
TGTGCCAGCAGTTTGATAGTGGCCCCGGGGGGCCGTAATGAAAAACTGTTTTTT
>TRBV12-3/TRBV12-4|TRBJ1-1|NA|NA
CASRSRSNTEAFF
TGTGCCAGCCGCTCACGGTCGAACACTGAAGCTTTCTTT
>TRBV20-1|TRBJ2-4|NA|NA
CSAHMVGIQNIQYF
TGCAGTGCCCATATGGTAGGGATCCAAAACATTCAGTACTTC
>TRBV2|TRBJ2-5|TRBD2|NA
CASSEFGLAGTNNEQYF
TGTGCCAGCAGTGAATTCGGACTAGCGGGGACCAACAATGAGCAGTACTTC
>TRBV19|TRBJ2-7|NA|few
CASSSTVWRKSSYEQYF
TGTGCCAGTAGTTCTACTGTTTGGCGGAAAAGCTCCTACGAGCAGTACTTC
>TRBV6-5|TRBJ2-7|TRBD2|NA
CASSYSILAGGASYNEQYF
TGTGCCAGCAGTTACTCGATCCTAGCGGGAGGTGCGTCTTACAATGAGCAGTACTTC
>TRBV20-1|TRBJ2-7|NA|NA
CSANLDGTGGEQYF
TGCAGTGCCAACCTAGACGGTACCGGTGGCGAGCAGTACTTC
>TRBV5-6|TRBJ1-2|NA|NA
CASSLPGRPVYGYTF
TGTGCCAGCAGCTTGCCTGGTCGACCAGTCTATGGCTACACCTTC
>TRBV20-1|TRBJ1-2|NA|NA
CSARGTGGRDYGYTF
TGCAGTGCTAGAGGAACGGGGGGCAGGGACTATGGCTACACCTTC
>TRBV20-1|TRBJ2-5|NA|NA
CSAHYKETQYF
TGCAGTGCTCATTACAAAGAGACCCAGTACTTC
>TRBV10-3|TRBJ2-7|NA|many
CAISETTYEQYF
TGTGCCATCAGTGAGACTACCTACGAGCAGTACTTC
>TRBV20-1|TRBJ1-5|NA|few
CSARDGSNQPQHF
TGCAGTGCTAGAGATGGATCCAATCAGCCCCAGCATTTT
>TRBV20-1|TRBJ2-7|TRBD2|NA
CSARDPAGDPNEQYF
TGCAGTGCTAGAGATCCAGCGGGGGACCCAAATGAGCAGTACTTC
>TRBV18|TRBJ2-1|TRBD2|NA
CASSYQSGRAANEQFF
TGTGCCAGCTCATACCAAAGCGGGAGGGCCGCCAATGAGCAGTTCTTC
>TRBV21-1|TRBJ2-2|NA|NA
CASITPGLKNTGELFF
TGTGCCAGCATAACCCCGGGACTCAAGAACACCGGGGAGCTGTTTTTT
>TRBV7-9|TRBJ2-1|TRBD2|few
CASSLAPSGKNEQFF
TGTGCCAGCAGCTTAGCGCCTAGCGGGAAAAATGAGCAGTTCTTC
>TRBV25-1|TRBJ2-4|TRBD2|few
CASSRSLAGGPENIQYF
TGTGCCAGCAGTCGGTCACTAGCGGGAGGCCCCGAAAACATTCAGTACTTC
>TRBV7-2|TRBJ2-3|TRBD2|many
CASSLSITSGRNTQYF
TGTGCCAGCAGCTTATCAATCACTAGCGGGAGGAATACGCAGTATTTT
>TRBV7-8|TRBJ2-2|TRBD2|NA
CASSLFMAGGTNTGELFF
TGTGCCAGCAGCTTATTTATGGCGGGAGGGACGAACACCGGGGAGCTGTTTTTT
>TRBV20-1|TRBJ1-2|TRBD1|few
CSAREGSGTGTGYTF
TGCAGTGCTAGAGAGGGGTCCGGGACAGGGACTGGCTACACCTTC
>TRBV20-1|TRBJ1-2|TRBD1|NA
CSARVLLDRGIGYTF
TGCAGTGCTAGAGTGCTCCTGGACAGGGGGATTGGCTACACCTTC
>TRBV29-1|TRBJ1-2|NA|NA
CSVQDSPNYGYTF
TGCAGCGTCCAGGACAGCCCTAACTATGGCTACACCTTC
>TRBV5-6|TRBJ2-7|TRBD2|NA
CASSPRTSASYNEQYF
TGTGCCAGCAGCCCCAGGACTAGCGCCTCCTACAATGAGCAGTACTTC
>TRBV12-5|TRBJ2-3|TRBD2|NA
CASGLVLAGGADTQYF
TGTGCTAGTGGTTTGGTACTAGCGGGGGGAGCAGATACGCAGTATTTT
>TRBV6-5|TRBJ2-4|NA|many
CASRKGAKNIQYF
TGTGCCAGCAGAAAGGGAGCCAAAAACATTCAGTACTTC
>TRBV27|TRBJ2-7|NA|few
CASSLRGAGSYEQYF
TGTGCCAGCAGTTTGAGGGGGGCGGGTTCCTACGAGCAGTACTTC
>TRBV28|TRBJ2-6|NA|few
CASSFEWFSGANVLTF
TGTGCCAGCAGTTTTGAATGGTTCTCTGGGGCCAACGTCCTGACTTTC
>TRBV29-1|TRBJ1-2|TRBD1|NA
CSVVLGTEYGYTF
TGCAGCGTTGTTTTGGGGACAGAGTATGGCTACACCTTC
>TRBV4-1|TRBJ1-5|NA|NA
CASSQGLPGNQPQHF
TGCGCCAGCAGCCAAGGCCTTCCGGGCAATCAGCCCCAGCATTTT
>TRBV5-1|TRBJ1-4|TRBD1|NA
CASSPTGGSTNEELFF
TGCGCCAGCAGCCCGACAGGGGGCTCGACTAATGAAGAACTGTTTTTT
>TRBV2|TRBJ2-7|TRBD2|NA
CASSELATEQYF
TGTGCCAGCAGCGAACTAGCGACCGAGCAGTACTTC